Shown below are 8 T cell receptor beta chains from a single sample sequenced in a study of T cells in Graves' hyperthyroidism and ophthalmopathy. Researchers amplified the TCR beta CDR3 regions from RNA transcripts. Initially, a first-round RT-PCR of the TCR CDR3 employed the HTBI primer set. TCRdb passed the multiplex PCR reads through MiXCR, listing each CDR3 protein once. The data hold a few hundred thousand distinct CDR3 sequences, with roughly 15% observed a single time. The specimen was blood. These receptor sequences come from a woman aged 25 to 39 with Graves' ophthalmopathy.

This clonotype was recorded many times. The chain employs TRBV30 and TRBJ2-3; D is ambiguous. Germline V gives CDR1 GTSNPN, CDR2 SVGIG (reference sequence). This CDR3 has 13 residues. The germline V and J ends were trimmed by 1 base and 6 bases, with 11 bases remaining between them. CDR3 bases: TGTGCCTGGAGTGCCATCAACGGGGATACGCAGTATTTT. This translates into CAWSAINGDTQYF.

The rearrangement joins TRBV11-2 to TRBJ2-1; the match to TRBD1 covers 10 bases. The J segment lost 2 bases and the V segment lost 8 bases, leaving 9 bases of the junction unmatched. The length of the CDR3 is 16 residues. The germline CDR1 and CDR2 sequences are SGHAT and FQNNGV. The CDR3, as DNA: TGTGCCAGCCAAGGAATAGGGACAGGGGCCTACAATGAGCAGTTCTTC. This gives the protein CASQGIGTGAYNEQFF.

This clonotype was seen repeatedly, ten times or more. This chain connects TRBV12-3 or TRBV12-4 to TRBJ2-5, with D perhaps assigned TRBD1 or TRBD2 (5 bases each). Trimming took 5 bases from V and 2 from J, leaving 15 bases between them. This CDR3 has 15 residues. CDR3 nucleotides: TGTGCCAGCAGTCCACTCGGGGCCCTGCAAGAGACCCAGTACTTC. Its protein product is CASSPLGALQETQYF.

This clonotype has just a few counts. CDR3 sequence: CSANQGNQPQHF. CDR3 in DNA: TGCAGTGCTAACCAGGGCAATCAGCCCCAGCATTTT. The chain uses TRBV20-1 and TRBJ1-5; D is uncertain. The CDR3 covers 12 residues. Germline assignment: CDR1 DFQATT and CDR2 SNEGSKA (reference sequence). V was trimmed by 4 bases and J by 2 bases, leaving 6 bases between them.

The chain combines TRBV11-2 with TRBJ2-3; 12 positions agree with TRBD2. The ends lost 5 bases at V and 5 bases at J; junction bases unmatched: 8. The germline V gene encodes CDR1 SGHAT and CDR2 FQNNGV. The CDR3 runs to 16 residues. The CDR3, as DNA: TGTGCCAGCAGCCCAACCGGACTAGCGGGGATAGATACGCAGTATTTT. Translation gives CASSPTGLAGIDTQYF.

At least ten counts were recorded for this clonotype. The V call is TRBV5-8, the J call TRBJ1-2; 7 bases match TRBD1. CDR1 and CDR2 (germline): SGHTS, YDEGEE. The CDR3 contains 13 residues. J was trimmed by 7 bases and V by 6 bases; bases with no gene match: 9. CDR3 nucleotides: TGTGCCAGCAAGCAGAAGGGGGCGCGTGGCTACACCTTC. This sequence encodes CASKQKGARGYTF.

The table lists this clonotype with a count of one. This may be a read error: a much more frequent sequence differs by one nucleotide. The gene calls are TRBV20-1 and TRBJ2-2; 12 positions match TRBD2. The CDR3 has 18 residues. V lost 5 bases to trimming and J lost 5 bases; unmatched junction nucleotides: 15. CDR1 and CDR2 from the germline V gene are DFQATT and SNEGSKA (reference sequence). The CDR3 DNA reads as TGCAGTGCTGGAACCAGACTAGCGGGGGCGCTGGGGACCGGGGAGCTGTTTTTT. The encoded protein is CSAGTRLAGALGTGELFF.

This clonotype appeared many times. The V gene is TRBV27, the J gene TRBJ2-2, with D possibly matching TRBD1 (5 bases). The germline V gene encodes CDR1 MNHEY and CDR2 SMNVEV (reference sequence). V was shortened by 5 bases and J by 4 bases, with 17 bases between the two germline ends. The CDR3 covers 16 residues. This chain's CDR3 is CASSRQGTGGTGELFF. CDR3 in DNA: TGTGCCAGCAGTCGCCAGGGAACTGGTGGCACCGGGGAGCTGTTTTTT.